These T cell receptor beta chains were read from a single sample in a study of cytomegalovirus exposure and HLA in healthy donors. Data came from immunoSEQ multiplex PCR; TCRdb stores just in-frame clones and leaves some out. Here the sample spans about 230,000 clones, approximately 84% being singletons. The sample taken for sequencing was PBMCs. The origin of the receptors is a woman aged 40 to 50 in good health and CMV-seronegative. Each CDR3 is given without its conserved first and last residue. D genes are given only for firm matches.

>TRBV19|TRBJ1-1|-
ASRIKRNTEAF
>TRBV5-5|TRBJ1-6|-
ASSSGFHNSPLH
>TRBV11-3|TRBJ2-3|TRBD2
ASRRIAGGPDTQY
>TRBV28|TRBJ2-1|TRBD2
ASSSLAGGINEQF
>TRBV30|TRBJ2-5|TRBD1
ALRTGGRETQY
>TRBV5-1|TRBJ2-1|-
ASSLELGGEQF
>TRBV7-6|TRBJ1-1|TRBD1
ASSLAPGATGGAF
>TRBV2|TRBJ1-2|TRBD1
ASTRTGIGYT
>TRBV6-6|TRBJ1-1|-
ASSTPRTANTEAF
>TRBV11-2|TRBJ1-1|-
ASSRGSQAF
>TRBV23-1|TRBJ1-2|-
ASSQSVRGRYDGYT
>TRBV6-1|TRBJ2-7|-
ASSWGDSYEQY
>TRBV7-9|TRBJ2-1|TRBD2
ASSSRGKRGGARDEQF
>TRBV19|TRBJ1-4|-
ASSIAGGASEKLF
>TRBV11-2|TRBJ2-3|TRBD2
ASSLGLDLTDTQY
>TRBV7-3|TRBJ2-1|-
ASSLSRNNEQF
>TRBV27|TRBJ2-3|-
ASSSPLRGATDTQY
>TRBV5-6|TRBJ2-2|TRBD1
ASRQGPLTGELF
>TRBV6-1|TRBJ1-1|-
ASSEALGGVNTEAF
>TRBV11-2|TRBJ1-6|-
ASSVSPGSPLH
>TRBV6-1|TRBJ2-7|TRBD1
ASSFRQGSTYEQY
>TRBV7-9|TRBJ2-5|-
ASSFGEETQY
>TRBV5-6|TRBJ2-7|-
ASSFGRSYEQY
>TRBV7-2|TRBJ1-2|-
ASSLGTDRYGYT
>TRBV13|TRBJ1-2|-
ASSTSGYGYT
>TRBV5-6|TRBJ1-4|-
ASSSQGRVGEKLF
>TRBV28|TRBJ1-2|-
VVGYRWYGYT
>TRBV10-3|TRBJ2-5|TRBD2
AISDLGLAAQETQY
>TRBV29-1|TRBJ1-1|-
SVGRGTEAF
>TRBV11-3|TRBJ2-5|-
ASSLGRGAAETQY
>TRBV5-4|TRBJ2-3|-
ASSLRTGERVTQY
>TRBV7-2|TRBJ1-2|-
ASSLAPGDPYGYT
>TRBV6-5|TRBJ1-1|-
ASRGQQNTEAF
>TRBV5-1|TRBJ2-2|TRBD1
ASSSQGDTGELF
>TRBV6-6|TRBJ2-7|-
ASSPWGGADYEQY
>TRBV30|TRBJ1-6|TRBD1
AWMTGLAEPLH
>TRBV23-1|TRBJ2-3|-
ASSHLGGHTDTQY